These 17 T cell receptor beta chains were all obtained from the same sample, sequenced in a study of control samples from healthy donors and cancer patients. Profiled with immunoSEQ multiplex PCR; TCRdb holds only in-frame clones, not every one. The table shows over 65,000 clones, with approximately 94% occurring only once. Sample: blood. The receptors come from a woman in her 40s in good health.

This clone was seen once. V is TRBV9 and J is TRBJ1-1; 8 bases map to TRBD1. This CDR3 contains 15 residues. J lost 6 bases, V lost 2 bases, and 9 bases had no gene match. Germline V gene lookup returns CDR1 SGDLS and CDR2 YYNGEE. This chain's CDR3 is CASSVSRDRPSEAFF. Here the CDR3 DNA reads TGTGCCAGCAGCGTTTCCCGGGACAGGCCCTCTGAAGCTTTCTTT.

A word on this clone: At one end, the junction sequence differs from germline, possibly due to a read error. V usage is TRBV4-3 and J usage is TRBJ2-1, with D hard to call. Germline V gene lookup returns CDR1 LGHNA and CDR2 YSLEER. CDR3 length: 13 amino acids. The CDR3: CASSQDLRLGRVF. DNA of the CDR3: TGCGCCAGCAGCCAAGATCTTAGACTGGGTCGCGTCTTC.

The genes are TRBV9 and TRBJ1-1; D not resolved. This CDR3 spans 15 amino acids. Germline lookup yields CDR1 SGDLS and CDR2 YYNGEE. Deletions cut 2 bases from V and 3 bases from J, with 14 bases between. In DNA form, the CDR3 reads TGTGCCAGCAGCGTTGCGGAGTCCTGGGACACTGAAGCTTTCTTT. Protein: CASSVAESWDTEAFF.

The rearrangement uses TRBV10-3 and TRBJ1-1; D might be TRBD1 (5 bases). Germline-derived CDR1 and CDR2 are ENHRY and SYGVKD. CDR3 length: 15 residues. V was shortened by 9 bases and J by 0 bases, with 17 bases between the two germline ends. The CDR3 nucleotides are TGTGCCATACGAACGGGGGGACCCATGAACACTGAAGCTTTCTTT. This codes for CAIRTGGPMNTEAFF.

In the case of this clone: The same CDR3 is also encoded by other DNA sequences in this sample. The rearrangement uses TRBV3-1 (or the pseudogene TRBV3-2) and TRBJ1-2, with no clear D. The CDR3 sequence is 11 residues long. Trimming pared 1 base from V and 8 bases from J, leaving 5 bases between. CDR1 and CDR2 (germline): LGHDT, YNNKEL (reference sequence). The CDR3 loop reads CASSQAGGYTF. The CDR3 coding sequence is TGTGCCAGCAGCCAAGCGGGCGGCTACACCTTC.

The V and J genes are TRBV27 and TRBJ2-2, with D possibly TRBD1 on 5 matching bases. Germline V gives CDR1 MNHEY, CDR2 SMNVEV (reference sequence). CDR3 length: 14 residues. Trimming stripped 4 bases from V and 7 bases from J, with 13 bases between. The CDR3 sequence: CASSSLGAGGELFF. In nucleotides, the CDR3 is TGTGCCAGCAGTTCTCTAGGGGCCGGCGGGGAGCTGTTTTTT.

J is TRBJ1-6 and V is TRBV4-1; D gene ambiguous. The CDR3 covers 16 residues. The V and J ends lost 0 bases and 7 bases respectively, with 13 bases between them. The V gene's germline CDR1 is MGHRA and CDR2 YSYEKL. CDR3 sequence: CASSQEEGSQNSPLHF. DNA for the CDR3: TGCGCCAGCAGCCAAGAAGAGGGATCACAAAATTCACCCCTCCACTTT.

CDR3 sequence (DNA): TGTGCCAGCTCCACGACTCGGCGACTAGTTTCGTACGAGCAGTACTTC. Translating it yields CASSTTRRLVSYEQYF. The J gene is TRBJ2-7, the V gene TRBV11-2; D may be TRBD2 (6 bases). The V end lost 8 bases, the J end lost 4 bases, and 24 bases lay between the germline ends. This CDR3 is 16 amino acids long. In germline, CDR1 is SGHAT, CDR2 FQNNGV. Filled out from reference TRBV11-2 and TRBJ2-7, the complete variable domain reads EAGVAQSPRYKIIEKRQSVAFWCNPISGHATLYWYQQILGQGPKLLIQFQNNGVVDDSQLPKDRFSAERLKGVDSTLKIQPAKLEDSAVYLCASSTTRRLVSYEQYFGPGTRLTVT.

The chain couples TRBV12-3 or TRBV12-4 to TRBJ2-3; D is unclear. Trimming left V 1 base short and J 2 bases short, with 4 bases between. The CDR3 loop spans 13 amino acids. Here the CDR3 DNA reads TGTGCCAGCAGTTTAGGGGTCACAGATACGCAGTATTTT. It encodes CASSLGVTDTQYF.

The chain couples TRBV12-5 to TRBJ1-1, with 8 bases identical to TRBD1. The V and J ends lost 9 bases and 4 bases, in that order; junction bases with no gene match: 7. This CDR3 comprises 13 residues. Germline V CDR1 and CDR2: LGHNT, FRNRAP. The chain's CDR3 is CASTTGAGTEAFF. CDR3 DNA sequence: TGTGCTAGCACGACAGGGGCTGGCACTGAAGCTTTCTTT. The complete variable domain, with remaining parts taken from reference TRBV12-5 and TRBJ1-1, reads DARVTQTPRHKVTEMGQEVTMRCQPILGHNTVFWYRQTMMQGLELLAYFRNRAPLDDSGMPKDRFSAEMPDATLATLKIQPSEPRDSAVYFCASTTGAGTEAFFGQGTRLTVV.

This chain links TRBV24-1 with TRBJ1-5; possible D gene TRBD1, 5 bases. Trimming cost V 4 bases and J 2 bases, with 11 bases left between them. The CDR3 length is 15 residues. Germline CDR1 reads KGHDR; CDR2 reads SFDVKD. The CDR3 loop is CATSDRRGGNQPQHF. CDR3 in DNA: TGTGCCACCAGTGACCGGAGGGGAGGCAATCAGCCCCAGCATTTT.

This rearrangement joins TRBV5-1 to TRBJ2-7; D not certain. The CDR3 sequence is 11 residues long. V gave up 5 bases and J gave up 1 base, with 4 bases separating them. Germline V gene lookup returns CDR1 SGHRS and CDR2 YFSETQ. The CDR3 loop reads CASRGSYEQYF. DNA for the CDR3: TGCGCCAGCAGAGGGTCCTACGAGCAGTACTTC.

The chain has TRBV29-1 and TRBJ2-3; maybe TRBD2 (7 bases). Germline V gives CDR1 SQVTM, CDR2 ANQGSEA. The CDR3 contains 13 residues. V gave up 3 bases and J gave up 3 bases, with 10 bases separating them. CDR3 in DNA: TGCAGCGTTGAGGGGGGGCTAACAGATACGCAGTATTTT. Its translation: CSVEGGLTDTQYF.

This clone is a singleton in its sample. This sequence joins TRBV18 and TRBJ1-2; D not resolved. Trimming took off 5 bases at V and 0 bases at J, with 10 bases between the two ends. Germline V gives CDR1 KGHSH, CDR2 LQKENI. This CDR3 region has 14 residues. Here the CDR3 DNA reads TGTGCCAGCTCAGACATGGAGGCTAACTATGGCTACACCTTC. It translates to CASSDMEANYGYTF. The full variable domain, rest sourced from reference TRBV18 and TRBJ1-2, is NAGVMQNPRHLVRRRGQEARLRCSPMKGHSHVYWYRQLPEEGLKFMVYLQKENIIDESGMPKERFSAEFPKEGPSILRIQQVVRGDSAAYFCASSDMEANYGYTFGSGTRLTVV.

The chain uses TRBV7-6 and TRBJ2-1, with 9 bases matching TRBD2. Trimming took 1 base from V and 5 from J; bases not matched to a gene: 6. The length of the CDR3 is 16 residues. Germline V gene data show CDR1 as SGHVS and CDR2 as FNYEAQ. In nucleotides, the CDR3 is TGTGCCAGCAGCTTAGGGACTAGCGCGAGAAACAATGAGCAGTTCTTC. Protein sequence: CASSLGTSARNNEQFF.

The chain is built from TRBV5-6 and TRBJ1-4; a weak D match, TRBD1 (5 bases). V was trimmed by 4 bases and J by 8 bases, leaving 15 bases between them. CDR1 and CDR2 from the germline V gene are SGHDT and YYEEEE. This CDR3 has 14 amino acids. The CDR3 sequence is CASSPGGKEEKLFF. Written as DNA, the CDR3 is TGTGCCAGCAGCCCGGGGGGGAAAGAGGAAAAACTGTTTTTT.

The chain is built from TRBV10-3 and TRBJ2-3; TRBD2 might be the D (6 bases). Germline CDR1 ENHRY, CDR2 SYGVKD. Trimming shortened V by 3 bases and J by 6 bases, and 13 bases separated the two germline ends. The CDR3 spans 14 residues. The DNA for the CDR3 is TGTGCCATCAGTGAAGGGACTTTAAACGATACGCAGTATTTT. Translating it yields CAISEGTLNDTQYF.